This T cell receptor (beta chain) was identified in a study of CD8 T cells in Susac syndrome. Study information: At the time of blood draw, patients with Susac syndrome were therapy-naive, receiving corticosteroids, or receiving intravenous immunoglobulin alone. Study-wide results and caveats: The CD4+ T cell repertoires of Susac syndrome were found to show no clonal expansion.

Reverse transcription used about 0.45 to 1 ug RNA and random hexamers. TCRdb independently ran MiXCR on the immunoSEQ multiplex PCR reads; one entry per CDR3 protein. Among under 200,000 distinct CDR3 sequences listed, 95% to 96% were seen once. A word on this clonotype: No antigen is known for it.

The TCR originated in a human donor with Susac syndrome. Source material: CD4+ T cells from PBMCs.

The CDR3 loop is CASSHVDSNYGYTF. CDR3 nucleotide sequence: TGTGCCAGTAGTCACGTAGACAGCAACTATGGCTACACCTTC. This chain links TRBV19 with TRBJ1-2; perhaps TRBD1 as D (5 bases). The germline V and J ends were trimmed by 5 bases and 2 bases, with 12 bases remaining between them. Germline V CDR1 and CDR2: LNHDA, SQIVND (reference sequence). This CDR3 contains 14 residues.